The next 13 T cell receptor beta chains were all read from a single sample in a study of blood T cell repertoires in COVID-19. This table comes from immunoSEQ multiplex PCR, and its TCRdb copy is limited to in-frame clones, with some not included. The sample contains 210,000 or so clones, around 81% of which appear only once. Specimen: PBMCs or T cells enriched from blood (not recorded which). These receptors were taken from a woman between 50 and 59 years old with acute COVID-19.

Here the CDR3 reads CASSVGPPSYEQYF. The CDR3 coding sequence is TGTGCCAGCAGCGTAGGGCCGCCATCCTACGAGCAGTACTTC. This chain uses TRBV9 with TRBJ2-7; D not certain. Germline lookup yields CDR1 SGDLS and CDR2 YYNGEE. The CDR3 is 14 residues long. V was shortened by 0 bases and J by 1 base, with 8 bases between the two germline ends.

This chain joins TRBV19 and TRBJ2-1; 10 bases are shared with TRBD1. Trimming cost V 10 bases and J 7 bases; bases outside gene matches: 7. The CDR3 totals 13 residues. Germline V CDR1 and CDR2: LNHDA, SQIVND (reference sequence). The CDR3 here is CATRQGARNEQFF. The CDR3 DNA follows: TGTGCCACCCGACAGGGGGCCAGAAATGAGCAGTTCTTC.

The J gene is TRBJ1-1, the V gene TRBV18; weak D call: TRBD1 (6 bases). Trimming cost V 5 bases and J 3 bases, with 22 bases left between them. The CDR3 is made up of 17 amino acids. CDR1 and CDR2 (germline): KGHSH, LQKENI. The CDR3 nucleotides are TGTGCCAGCTCAAGTTCTGGTCCGGGGGCGGGGGACACTGAAGCTTTCTTT. Translating gives CASSSSGPGAGDTEAFF.

The chain joins TRBV7-2 to TRBJ2-7; 9 bases fit TRBD2. J lost 0 bases, V lost 3 bases, and 3 bases had no gene match. Germline V gene sequence: CDR1 SGHTA, CDR2 FQGNSA. The CDR3 sequence is 15 residues long. This CDR3 is CASSLRLAASYEQYF. The DNA for the CDR3 is TGTGCCAGCAGCTTGAGACTAGCGGCCTCCTACGAGCAGTACTTC.

The V and J genes are TRBV7-6 and TRBJ2-7; TRBD1 matches 7 bases. The CDR3 is made up of 15 amino acids. CDR1 and CDR2 from the germline V gene are SGHVS and FNYEAQ. The junction had 10 bases not matched to a gene; V was cut back by 6 bases and J by 2 bases. CDR3 amino acids: CASSSSGQGAYEQYF. CDR3 nucleotide sequence: TGTGCCAGCAGTTCCTCTGGGCAGGGGGCCTACGAGCAGTACTTC. The full variable domain, its missing parts supplied by reference TRBV7-6 and TRBJ2-7, is GAGVSQSPRYKVTKRGQDVALRCDPISGHVSLYWYRQALGQGPEFLTYFNYEAQQDKSGLPNDRFSAERPEGSISTLTIQRTEQRDSAMYRCASSSSGQGAYEQYFGPGTRLTVT.

This chain joins TRBV6-2 or TRBV6-3 and TRBJ1-5, with 10 positions matching TRBD1. The germline gives CDR1 MNHEY, CDR2 SVGEGT. J was trimmed by 2 bases and V by 5 bases; bases with no gene match: 3. The CDR3 has 15 amino acids. CDR3 residues: CASSRQGAGNQPQHF. CDR3 DNA sequence: TGTGCCAGCAGTCGACAGGGGGCCGGCAATCAGCCCCAGCATTTT.

The V gene is TRBV27, the J gene TRBJ1-5; a possible D gene is TRBD1 (6 bases). V lost 3 bases to trimming and J lost 0 bases, with 27 bases between them. The germline V gene encodes CDR1 MNHEY and CDR2 SMNVEV (reference sequence). The CDR3 sequence is 21 residues long. The CDR3 is CASSFNRVRGARGNSNQPQHF. The CDR3 nucleotides read TGTGCCAGCAGTTTTAATAGAGTGCGGGGGGCGCGTGGGAATAGCAATCAGCCCCAGCATTTT.

Only a few counts were recorded for this clone. The rearrangement uses TRBV7-9 and TRBJ2-5; D might be TRBD1 (6 bases). Germline CDR1 and CDR2: SEHNR and FQNEAQ (reference sequence). With 5 bases removed from V and 3 bases from J, the gap between germline ends came to 16 bases. This CDR3 contains 15 residues. The CDR3 bases are TGTGCCAGCAGCCCAGGGGTGGGTTTTAAAGAGACCCAGTACTTC. It yields the protein CASSPGVGFKETQYF.

The rearrangement links TRBV18 to TRBJ2-3, with 10 nucleotides matching TRBD2. The germline V gene has CDR1 KGHSH and CDR2 LQKENI. V shed 5 bases, J shed 1 base, and the junction held 6 bases outside the gene matches. The CDR3 is 16 amino acids. The chain's CDR3 is CASSVTGTSGTDTQYF. CDR3 DNA sequence: TGTGCCAGCTCAGTCACCGGGACTAGCGGCACAGATACGCAGTATTTT.

Only one count was recorded for this clone. The genes are TRBV18 and TRBJ2-5; 7 bases are a match to TRBD1. V lost 4 bases, J lost 2 bases, and 4 bases stayed unmatched. The germline V gene has CDR1 KGHSH and CDR2 LQKENI. CDR3 length: 14 amino acids. The CDR3 region is CASSLNRGQETQYF. The DNA for the CDR3 is TGTGCCAGCTCACTTAACAGGGGTCAAGAGACCCAGTACTTC.

The chain has TRBV3-1 (or the pseudogene TRBV3-2) and TRBJ1-4; 11 bases align to TRBD1. The CDR3 has 19 residues. The V gene end was trimmed by 4 bases and the J gene end by 2 bases; junction bases not matched to a gene: 12. From germline, CDR1 is LGHDT and CDR2 YNNKEL (reference sequence). The CDR3 bases are TGTGCCAGCAGCCCGCTCCAGGACAGGGGGCGCATGACTAATGAAAAACTGTTTTTT. This sequence encodes CASSPLQDRGRMTNEKLFF.

The chain carries TRBV19 and TRBJ2-7; 8 bases match TRBD1. J gave up 5 bases and V 4 bases, and 13 bases lay outside the gene matches. The CDR3 loop spans 16 amino acids. Germline V gene lookup returns CDR1 LNHDA and CDR2 SQIVND (reference sequence). The CDR3 region is CASSKETGAIFHEQYF. In nucleotides, the CDR3 is TGTGCCAGTAGTAAGGAGACAGGGGCAATATTCCACGAGCAGTACTTC.

The CDR3 here is CASSPTSQGASGSEAFF. The CDR3 DNA is TGTGCCAGCTCACCGACTTCACAGGGGGCGAGTGGGTCTGAAGCTTTCTTT. This chain links TRBV18 with TRBJ1-1; 9 bases are a match to TRBD1. From germline, CDR1 is KGHSH and CDR2 LQKENI. The ends lost 3 bases at V and 6 bases at J; junction bases unmatched: 14. The CDR3 is made up of 17 amino acids.